The T cell receptor beta chain described here comes from a study of shared clonotypes between healthy human individuals (dated by TCRdb to 2019 to 2021). About the full investigation: A few men and two women, aged 18 to 49 years, made up the cohort. Leukapheresis yielded between about 0.9 and 9.5 billion PBMCs per donor. To estimate repertoire size and how much clonotype sharing occurs between individuals, the study deeply sequenced the blood TCR repertoires of five healthy adults. For each donor, three plates each were used for CD4 naive and CD4 memory, two plates were used for CD8 naive, and one plate was used for CD8 memory. Different laboratories and diverse techniques were used to prepare libraries and sequence TCR repertoires, to increase sequencing depth and limit assay-specific biases.

Trimming removed 3 bases from V and 3 bases from J, leaving 9 bases between the germline ends. CDR1 and CDR2 were assigned from the germline V gene as ENHRY and SYGVKD. CDR3 length: 14 amino acids, cysteine to phenylalanine. Kept here is only the CDR3 DNA, which spans 42 bases and is read in frame from base 1. Using the deep immunoSEQ assay, TCR CDR3 regions were amplified from genomic DNA by multiplex PCR. Extracted genomic DNA from each cell subset was distributed evenly across all wells of several immunoSEQ 96-well plates, and each plate was treated as a replicate. For sorted subsets, 150 to 250 ng genomic DNA, equal to tens of thousands of T cell genomes, was loaded into each replicate PCR. Purified libraries were measured with a Qubit 3.0 fluorometer, size-checked on a Bioanalyzer 2100, and measured again with the KAPA Library Quantification kit. Every immunoSEQ 96-well plate was sequenced on a dedicated single-read 150-cycle Illumina NextSeq 550 flow cell. Turning to the authors' computational methods: Because the immunoSEQ output included only junctional sequences and no quality scores, the filtering could not be the same as the filtering used for full-length reads. To assign V/J genes and CDR3, sequences were annotated using PyIR, a Python wrapper for IgBLAST v1.9, with IMGT germline references. Reads with weak V/J assignments (E-value above 1e-6), missing CDR3, stop codons, out-of-frame junctions, or ambiguous translated residues were removed. V3J clonotypes were defined by identical inferred V gene, J gene, and CDR3 amino acid sequence. Percentage overlap between repertoires was computed as shared unique clonotypes divided by the size of the smaller repertoire. RTK rarefaction, the Chao1 estimator, and Recon v2.1 estimates of unobserved clonotypes were used to assess repertoire richness. For all TCRbeta clonotypes obtained by the gDNA method from several donors, generation probabilities were computed with OLGA. TCRdb retrieved this table from immuneACCESS and kept in-frame rearrangements only. Not all clones are present; in checked studies, unresolved V genes account for under half, and no reason is known for the remainder. Clone size and the V and J calls come from that table; the DNA yielded D and trimming. This sample gives over a million clones in total; around 82% of them show up just once. More than 0.55% of the sample lies in the top ten.

General study outcomes and caveats: The small number of donors limited the genetic and exposure-history diversity represented. Sampling was restricted to blood, and TCR repertoires in tissue are likely to differ from TCR repertoires in blood. About 4.5% of naive CD4, around 4% of naive CD8, approximately 2% of memory CD4, and 0.4% of memory CD8 clonotypes were shared across a few donors. Rarefaction of sorted-subset datasets indicated incomplete sequencing despite the large sequencing depth. Clonotypes shared by all four sorted-subset donors showed higher generation probabilities than non-shared clonotypes. Naive subsets generally had larger estimated clonotype richness than memory subsets. Pairwise subsampling led to the expectation that sequencing depth would affect the degree of clonotype sharing among donors.

Comment on this clone: Its antigen is unknown. Qualities for individual bases were not recorded, and no much larger clone is one base off.

The donors were healthy, HIV-negative adults who had no recently reported acute infections or vaccinations. Only Caucasian adults living in Nashville, Tennessee, USA were represented among the donors. Magnetic negative selection was used to enrich CD4+ T cells, after which naive cells were positively selected on CD45RA and the negative fraction became the memory subset. Blood was obtained by leukapheresis, after which PBMCs were separated by Ficoll-Histopaque density gradient centrifugation and cryopreserved in liquid nitrogen vapor phase. Purity and quantity of every magnetically sorted T cell population were checked by analytical flow cytometry. Genomic DNA was isolated from every sorted fraction and measured by UV absorbance on a Nanodrop 2000c.

In this chain, TRBV10-3 is recombined with TRBJ2-1; D gene: possibly TRBD2, on 6 matching bases. The TCR sequence derives from a young man in good health. Some clones in this sample may be carry-over from other donors' samples. The sequenced material came from memory CD4+ T cells from PBMCs. This sample's cell subset or site label indicates: CD45RA-negative fraction. The nucleotide sequence reads as follows: TGTGCCATCAGTGAAGGAGCGGGCTACAATGAGCAGTTCTTC. Translated, it gives CAISEGAGYNEQFF.